This T cell receptor (beta chain) is from a study of graft-versus-host responses after intestinal transplantation. On the study more broadly: Transplantation in recipients was multivisceral, liver-intestinal, or isolated intestinal. Recipients were all induced with anti-thymocyte globulin, then given tacrolimus and steroids for around three years.

The protocol was immunoSEQ multiplex PCR, while the TCRdb copy is restricted to in-frame clones and leaves out a portion. Of 16,000 or so clones listed, 75% to 85% are singletons. Study findings and constraints: Some patients had graft-donor T cell macrochimerism, and their allografts showed high graft-versus-host to host-versus-graft clonal ratios. Recipient bone marrow held GvH clones, some seen earlier in ileum or blood.

Turning to this clone: What it binds is unknown.

Processing was applied to graft tissue in order to liberate intraepithelial and lamina propria lymphocytes. The V gene's germline CDR1 is SNHLY and CDR2 FYNNEI. V shed 5 bases, J shed 6 bases, and the junction held 12 bases outside the gene matches. The CDR3 consists of 16 residues. The clonotype comes from a human patient who received an intestinal transplant, so some T cells may come from the graft donor. This sample comprised ileum tissue, obtained around 600 days after intestinal transplantation. V and J are TRBV2 and TRBJ2-5; 10 positions agree with TRBD1. For the CDR3, the DNA is TGTGCCAGCAGTCACGGGGACAGGGGAAGCGGAAAGACCCAGTACTTC. It translates to CASSHGDRGSGKTQYF.